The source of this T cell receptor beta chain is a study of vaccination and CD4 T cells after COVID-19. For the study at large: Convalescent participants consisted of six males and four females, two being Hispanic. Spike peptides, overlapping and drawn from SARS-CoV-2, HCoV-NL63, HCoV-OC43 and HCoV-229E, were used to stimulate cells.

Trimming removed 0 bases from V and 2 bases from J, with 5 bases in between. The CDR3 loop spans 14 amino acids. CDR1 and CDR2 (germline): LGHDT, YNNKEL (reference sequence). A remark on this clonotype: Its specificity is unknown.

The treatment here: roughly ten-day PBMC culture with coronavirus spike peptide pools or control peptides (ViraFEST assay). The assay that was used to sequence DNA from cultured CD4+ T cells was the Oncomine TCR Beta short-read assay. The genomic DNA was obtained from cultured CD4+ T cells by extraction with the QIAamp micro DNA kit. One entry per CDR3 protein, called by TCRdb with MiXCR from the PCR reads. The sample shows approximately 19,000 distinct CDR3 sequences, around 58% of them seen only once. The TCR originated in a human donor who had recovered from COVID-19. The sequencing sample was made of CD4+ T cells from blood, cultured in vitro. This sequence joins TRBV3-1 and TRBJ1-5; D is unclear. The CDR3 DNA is TGTGCCAGCAGCCAAGATGTGGGCAATCAGCCCCAGCATTTT. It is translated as CASSQDVGNQPQHF.